Presented here are 30 T cell receptor beta chains from one specimen sequenced in a study of T cell repertoires in cytomegalovirus infection. No antigen has been identified for these receptors. TCRdb reprocessed the reads with MiXCR, giving one entry per CDR3 protein. The repertoire has about 920,000 distinct CDR3 sequences, less than 35% of them found once; the top ten carry around 15%. The sequenced sample was cultured CD8+ T cells from PBMCs, obtained from culture after CMV antigen stimulation. Every receptor here comes from a human donor in good health (CMV status not recorded). Some clones in this sample may be carry-over from other donors' samples.

V gene TRBV9 combines with J gene TRBJ2-1, with 11 bases that match TRBD2. Germline V gene lookup returns CDR1 SGDLS and CDR2 YYNGEE. The V and J ends lost 1 base and 6 bases, in that order; junction bases with no gene match: 3. The CDR3 is 15 amino acids. CDR3 DNA: TGTGCCAGCAGCGTACGACTAGCGGGGACCAATGAGCAGTTCTTC. Its translation is CASSVRLAGTNEQFF.

This chain connects TRBV4-1 to TRBJ1-5; D is ambiguous. V was clipped by 1 base and J by 7 bases, with 11 bases between them. Per germline, CDR1 MGHRA and CDR2 YSYEKL. This CDR3 spans 14 amino acids. CDR3 sequence reads: CASSQGLSEQPQHF. DNA of the CDR3: TGCGCCAGCAGCCAAGGCCTGAGCGAACAGCCCCAGCATTTT.

Many counts were recorded for this clonotype. Relative to the germline gene, one junction end is altered; a read error may explain this. The chain combines TRBV20-1 with TRBJ1-2, with 10 bases fitting TRBD1. This CDR3 is built from 12 residues. Germline V CDR1 and CDR2: DFQATT, SNEGSKA (reference sequence). The CDR3 loop reads CSTRGTGVGYTF. The CDR3 DNA is TGCAGTACTAGGGGGACAGGGGTTGGCTACACCTTC.

Of note for this clonotype: Being one base from a much bigger clone, this may be a read error. V usage is TRBV12-3 or TRBV12-4 and J usage is TRBJ2-1, with D possibly matching TRBD1 (6 bases). Trimming left V 2 bases short and J 9 bases short, with 14 bases between. This CDR3 is built from 14 residues. This CDR3 is CASSLSAGDTEQFF. CDR3 nucleotides: TGTGCCAGCAGTTTATCGGCAGGGGACACTGAGCAGTTCTTC.

This clonotype showed up just a few times. The chain joins TRBV7-4 to TRBJ2-2, with 13 bases lining up with TRBD2. Germline CDR1 is SGHVT and CDR2 is SQSDAQ. With V trimmed by 0 bases and J by 0 bases, 4 bases remained unmatched. The CDR3 contains 19 residues. This CDR3 is CASSLAGLAGEPNTGELFF. CDR3 coding DNA: TGTGCCAGCAGCTTAGCCGGACTAGCGGGGGAACCGAACACCGGGGAGCTGTTTTTT.

This clonotype was counted only a few times. The DNA for the CDR3 is TGTGCCAGCAGCTTAGTTATGGATTCTGGGGCCAACGTCCTGACTTTC. Its translation is CASSLVMDSGANVLTF. The chain recombines TRBV7-6 with TRBJ2-6; no definite D call. Germline V gives CDR1 SGHVS, CDR2 FNYEAQ. The CDR3 is 16 residues long. Trimming took 1 base from V and 1 from J, leaving 8 bases between them.

J is TRBJ2-1 and V is TRBV20-1; TRBD2 matches 9 bases. CDR1 and CDR2 from the germline V gene are DFQATT and SNEGSKA (reference sequence). The CDR3 extends over 14 amino acids. J lost 6 bases, V lost 5 bases, and 8 bases had no gene match. CDR3 protein: CSAPPRGGGNEQFF. The CDR3 bases are TGCAGTGCTCCCCCCCGCGGGGGGGGCAATGAGCAGTTCTTC.

V is TRBV27 and J is TRBJ2-3; D possibly corresponds to TRBD1 (6 bases). CDR3 length equals 11 residues. Germline-derived CDR1 and CDR2 are MNHEY and SMNVEV (reference sequence). Trimming removed 8 bases at V and 3 bases at J, with 6 bases between. CDR3 sequence reads: CASQGTDTQYF. DNA for the CDR3: TGTGCCAGCCAGGGGACAGATACGCAGTATTTT.

This clonotype was found a few times. The rearrangement joins TRBV4-1 to TRBJ2-1; 11 bases agree with TRBD2. V dropped 5 bases and J dropped 6; count of bases not matched to a gene: 9. This CDR3 is built from 16 residues. Germline V gene lookup returns CDR1 MGHRA and CDR2 YSYEKL. CDR3 coding DNA: TGCGCCAGCAGCTACAATAGCGGGGGGGCCCTCAATGAGCAGTTCTTC. Translating it yields CASSYNSGGALNEQFF.

The table lists this clonotype with many counts. This chain joins TRBV7-3 and TRBJ2-7; D unresolved. The V gene's germline CDR1 is SGHTA and CDR2 FQGTGA. V lost 5 bases, J lost 2 bases, and 7 bases lay in between. The CDR3 has 12 residues. CDR3 bases: TGTGCCAGCAGCCAGGACCCCTACGAGCAGTACGTC. This sequence encodes CASSQDPYEQYV.

This clonotype was counted between two and nine times. The genes are TRBV6-5 and TRBJ1-6, with D perhaps matching TRBD1 (5 bases). V was shortened by 2 bases and J by 0 bases, with 14 bases between the two germline ends. The CDR3 is 18 amino acids. Germline loops: CDR1 MNHEY, CDR2 SVGAGI. CDR3 region: CASSYGWGLSSYNSPLHF. The DNA of the CDR3 is TGTGCCAGCAGTTACGGATGGGGCCTAAGCTCCTATAATTCACCCCTCCACTTT.

This clonotype appeared a few times. The gene calls are TRBV29-1 and TRBJ2-7, with unresolved D. The CDR3 runs 11 residues. Trimming stripped 0 bases from V and 3 bases from J, with 3 bases between. Germline values: CDR1 SQVTM, CDR2 ANQGSEA. In nucleotides, the CDR3 is TGCAGCGTTGAAGACGACTACGAGCAGTACTTC. It encodes CSVEDDYEQYF.

The chain recombines TRBV27 with TRBJ2-7, with 7 bases fitting TRBD1. The CDR3 has 14 amino acids. The trim removed 3 bases at V and 3 bases at J, leaving 5 bases unmatched. CDR1 is MNHEY, CDR2 SMNVEV, per germline (reference sequence). DNA for the CDR3: TGTGCCAGCAGTTTGAACAGGGGTCTCTACGAGCAGTACTTC. This gives the protein CASSLNRGLYEQYF.

The J gene is TRBJ1-1, the V gene TRBV13, with D tentatively TRBD1 (5 bases). CDR1 and CDR2 from the germline V gene are PRHDT and FYEKMQ (reference sequence). The V end lost 4 bases, the J end lost 1 base, and 10 bases lay between the germline ends. The CDR3 totals 14 residues. CDR3 amino acids: CASSSGRGNTEAFF. The CDR3 DNA reads TGTGCCAGCAGCTCGGGACGTGGGAACACTGAAGCTTTCTTT. Full variable domain (remainder filled in from reference TRBV13 and TRBJ1-1): AAGVIQSPRHLIKEKRETATLKCYPIPRHDTVYWYQQGPGQDPQFLISFYEKMQSDKGSIPDRFSAQQFSDYHSELNMSSLELGDSALYFCASSSGRGNTEAFFGQGTRLTVV.

This clonotype was detected a few times. This chain uses TRBV28 with TRBJ2-1; the D gene could be TRBD1 or TRBD2 (5 bases each). This CDR3 is 15 amino acids long. Looked up from germline, CDR1 is MDHEN and CDR2 is SYDVKM. V was trimmed by 6 bases and J by 3 bases, leaving 15 bases between them. CDR3 sequence: CASRPGAGFYNEQFF. Here the CDR3 DNA reads TGTGCCAGCAGACCTGGGGCGGGTTTCTACAATGAGCAGTTCTTC.

The chain combines TRBV5-5 with TRBJ2-7; no reliable D call. The V and J ends lost 1 base and 2 bases respectively, with 10 bases between them. The CDR3 is 14 amino acids. The germline CDR1 and CDR2 sequences are SGHKS and YYEKEE (reference sequence). The CDR3 DNA is TGTGCCAGCAGCTTGAGACGGCAGCCCTACGAGCAGTACTTC. Its protein product is CASSLRRQPYEQYF.

Concerning this clonotype: This clone may be a read error of a much larger clone one base away. The rearrangement uses TRBV7-9 and TRBJ1-5; 9 nucleotides line up with TRBD1. Trimming cost V 6 bases and J 8 bases; bases outside gene matches: 11. Germline CDR1 is SEHNR and CDR2 is FQNEAQ (reference sequence). The length of the CDR3 is 15 residues. In nucleotides, the CDR3 is TGTGCCAGCAGTCAAGGACAGGGGTTTTACGAGCCCCAGCATTTT. This codes for CASSQGQGFYEPQHF.

Note on this clonotype: A read error may explain this, as a much larger clone is one base away. V is TRBV7-4 and J is TRBJ1-4, with a tentative D call TRBD1 (5 bases). This CDR3 spans 18 amino acids. From germline, CDR1 is SGHVT and CDR2 SQSDAQ. In DNA form, the CDR3 reads TGTGTCAGCAGCTTAGCGCCAGGATTTGGGGCCCGGAGGGAAAAACTGTTTTTT. It encodes CVSSLAPGFGARREKLFF.

This rearrangement joins TRBV6-1 to TRBJ2-4, with 7 bases that match TRBD2. The CDR3 is 15 residues long. J gave up 1 base and V 2 bases, and 2 bases lay outside the gene matches. Germline loops: CDR1 MNHNS, CDR2 SASEGT. CDR3 amino acids: CASSELGGAKNIQYF. The DNA of the CDR3 is TGTGCCAGCAGTGAATTGGGGGGGGCCAAAAACATTCAGTACTTC.

The V gene is TRBV24-1, the J gene TRBJ2-3; D is unresolved. V shed 4 bases and J shed 8 bases, with 9 bases lying between them. There are 12 residues in the CDR3. In germline, CDR1 is KGHDR, CDR2 SFDVKD. CDR3 region: CATSDIPGTQYF. The CDR3 DNA follows: TGTGCCACCAGTGACATCCCAGGTACGCAGTATTTT.

This clonotype has a count of ten or more. This chain uses TRBV12-3 or TRBV12-4 with TRBJ2-3; TRBD2 matches 10 bases. V was clipped by 5 bases and J by 0 bases; unmatched bases: 14. This CDR3 is 19 amino acids long. Here the CDR3 reads CASSARVAGGIASTDTQYF. CDR3 in DNA: TGTGCCAGCAGTGCCCGGGTAGCGGGGGGTATTGCTAGCACAGATACGCAGTATTTT.

This clonotype was counted between two and nine times. The limits of the CDR3 on the DNA are not certain, so only TCRdb's listed CDR3 is given. The chain uses TRBV5-6 and TRBJ1-5; no check of the table's D call, TRBD1, against the DNA was made. The germline gives CDR1 SGHDT, CDR2 YYEEEE. The CDR3 is made up of 14 amino acids, end residues included. This CDR3 is CASSFGPGDQPQHF.

V usage is TRBV6-6 and J usage is TRBJ1-5; no definite D call. Trimming took 6 bases from V and 2 from J, leaving 8 bases between them. Germline V gene lookup returns CDR1 MNHNY and CDR2 SVGAGI (reference sequence). This CDR3 comprises 13 residues. CDR3 nucleotides: TGTGCCAGCAGAGAAGAAGGCAATCAGCCCCAGCATTTT. Amino acids: CASREEGNQPQHF.

In this sample, this clonotype turned up a few times. The chain uses TRBV7-9 and TRBJ2-7; possibly TRBD1 for D (5 bases). V lost 4 bases and J 6 bases, leaving 10 bases between the germline ends. Per germline, CDR1 SEHNR and CDR2 FQNEAQ (reference sequence). This CDR3 is built from 12 residues. CDR3 bases: TGTGCCAGCAGCTGGGTTAGGGGCGAGCAGTACGTC. This translates into CASSWVRGEQYV.

The count of this clonotype is one. This clone may be a read error of a much larger clone one base away. The chain uses TRBV7-8 and TRBJ1-5, with a weak D call TRBD1 (5 bases). The CDR3 has 14 amino acids. Germline lookup yields CDR1 SGHVS and CDR2 FQNEAQ. The CDR3 here is CANSFSGNDQPQHF. Written as DNA, the CDR3 is TGTGCCAACAGCTTTTCAGGGAATGATCAGCCCCAGCATTTT.

This clonotype was counted between two and nine times. The chain combines TRBV27 with TRBJ1-5; TRBD1 matches 9 bases. V lost 6 bases and J lost 6; bases outside the gene matches: 9. The CDR3 spans 15 residues. Germline CDR1 and CDR2: MNHEY and SMNVEV (reference sequence). CDR3 region: CASRTTGGFVQPQHF. In DNA, the CDR3 is TGTGCCAGCAGAACGACAGGGGGATTTGTTCAGCCCCAGCATTTT.

A remark on this clonotype: This could be a read error, since a much larger clone is one nucleotide away. The V and J genes are TRBV6-2 or TRBV6-3 and TRBJ1-1; 10 bases agree with TRBD1. The germline CDR1 and CDR2 sequences are MNHEY and SVGEGT. The CDR3 length is 14 residues. Trimming removed 10 bases from V and 6 bases from J; junction bases left unmatched: 11. CDR3 nucleotides: TGTGCCAACATGTTTGGGACAGGGGTACCTGAAGCTTTCTTT. Protein product: CANMFGTGVPEAFF.

This clonotype was counted a few times. V is TRBV19 and J is TRBJ2-5; D is undetermined. The CDR3 covers 15 residues. Germline values: CDR1 LNHDA, CDR2 SQIVND (reference sequence). V lost 3 bases and J lost 1, with 12 bases in between. CDR3 nucleotide sequence: TGTGCCAGTAGTATTACCCCCGACATCCAAGAGACCCAGTACTTC. This gives the protein CASSITPDIQETQYF.

This clonotype occurred a few times. The chain carries TRBV7-9 and TRBJ1-1; 8 nucleotides match TRBD1. CDR1 and CDR2 (germline): SEHNR, FQNEAQ (reference sequence). Trimming at V came to 6 bases and at J to 1 base, leaving 7 bases not matched to a gene. This CDR3 spans 15 amino acids. The CDR3 DNA is TGTGCCAGCAGAACAAGGACAGGGCCGAACACTGAAGCTTTCTTT. Amino acid sequence: CASRTRTGPNTEAFF. The whole variable domain, remainder taken from reference TRBV7-9 and TRBJ1-1, is DTGVSQNPRHKITKRGQNVTFRCDPISEHNRLYWYRQTLGQGPEFLTYFQNEAQLEKSRLLSDRFSAERPKGSFSTLEIQRTEQGDSAMYLCASRTRTGPNTEAFFGQGTRLTVV.

The table lists this clonotype with a count of one. This chain uses TRBV6-4 with TRBJ1-2; 8 nucleotides align to TRBD1. After removal of 8 bases from V and 8 bases from J, the junction contained 10 bases not matched to a gene. This CDR3 contains 13 residues. Germline-derived CDR1 and CDR2 are MRHNA and SNTAGT. CDR3 sequence: CASLGQAKDGYTF. CDR3 coding DNA: TGTGCCAGCCTGGGACAGGCGAAAGACGGCTACACCTTC.